The clone carrying this TCR beta chain was detected many times. The read finishes 3 residues shy of the CDR3 end, and the germline J gene is used to complete it. TCRdb's copy holds only in-frame clones and misses some; the assay was immunoSEQ multiplex PCR. This sample comprises more than 55,000 clones, none seen once only. The source of the sample is a study of T cell clonality in common variable immunodeficiency. The germline CDR1 and CDR2 sequences are DFQATT and SNEGSKA (reference sequence). V gave up 2 bases and J gave up 1 base; unmatched junction bases: 10. CDR3 length: 18 amino acids. The sequenced sample consisted of peripheral blood mononuclear cells. This sequence was found in a person aged 18 to 70 in good health. J is TRBJ2-1 and V is TRBV20-1, with 11 bases aligning to TRBD2. The sequenced part of the CDR3 DNA is TGCAGTGCTAGATATCTTACTAGCGGGAGACTGTCCTACAATGAG. This codes for CSARYLTSGRLSYNE. The full CDR3 protein reads CSARYLTSGRLSYNEQFF.